The clone carrying this T cell receptor (beta chain) was observed a handful of times. Donors comprised only Caucasian adults living in Nashville, Tennessee. CD45RA+ naive and CD45RA-negative memory subsets were separated from CD4+ cells. Template for every sorted-subset replicate PCR totaled roughly 200 ng DNA, 30,000 to 35,000 T cell genomes. Assay used: immunoSEQ multiplex PCR; TCRdb lists only in-frame clones, some missing. This sample has about 1 million clones; more than 60% occur once, and the top ten carry about 1.5%. The data are from a study of shared clonotypes between healthy human individuals. Germline-derived CDR1 and CDR2 are LGHNA and YSLEER. The CDR3 runs to 15 residues. V lost 4 bases to trimming and J lost 4 bases; unmatched junction nucleotides: 3.

The chain combines TRBV4-3 with TRBJ1-5; 11 bases match TRBD1. The sequence was collected from a young man in good health. Sequencing used memory CD4+ T cells sorted from blood. Subset denoted: CD45RA-negative fraction. This CDR3 is CASSRGTGGNQPQHF. The CDR3 DNA is TGCGCCAGCAGCCGCGGGACAGGGGGGAATCAGCCCCAGCATTTT.